Listed below are T cell receptor beta chains from one sample, sequenced in a study of beta chain features in type 1 diabetes. TCRdb keeps only in-frame clones here, not all; method: immunoSEQ multiplex PCR. The sample yields 400,000 to 450,000 clones, about 15% seen once. The sample consisted of naive CD4+ T cells from blood. All receptors come from a man aged 30-40 years in good health. Each CDR3 is given with its conserved first and last residue. Each record gives: V gene, clone size, D gene, J gene, CDR3 protein, CDR3 DNA. D genes are given only for firm matches. Clone size is given for some rows only: seen once, a few or many times, or a class if the clone is expanded.

v_gene: TRBV5-1; abundance: .; d_gene: .; j_gene: TRBJ2-5; CDR3aa: CASSLAREATQYF; CDR3nt: TGCGCCAGCAGCTTGGCTAGGGAGGCGACCCAGTACTTC
v_gene: TRBV4-2; abundance: .; d_gene: .; j_gene: TRBJ2-5; CDR3aa: CASSQTQGKETQYF; CDR3nt: TGTGCCAGCAGCCAAACCCAGGGGAAAGAGACCCAGTACTTC
v_gene: TRBV2; abundance: .; d_gene: .; j_gene: TRBJ2-7; CDR3aa: CASTGVLEQYF; CDR3nt: TGTGCCAGCACTGGGGTTCTCGAGCAGTACTTC
v_gene: TRBV7-2; abundance: few; d_gene: .; j_gene: TRBJ2-5; CDR3aa: CASSTDRFSGETQYF; CDR3nt: TGTGCCAGCAGCACGGACAGGTTTAGCGGAGAGACCCAGTACTTC
v_gene: TRBV30; abundance: few; d_gene: .; j_gene: TRBJ1-1; CDR3aa: CAWSVVEAFF; CDR3nt: TGTGCCTGGAGTGTGGTGGAAGCTTTCTTT
v_gene: TRBV28; abundance: few; d_gene: .; j_gene: TRBJ1-4; CDR3aa: CASGGGTEKLFF; CDR3nt: TGTGCCAGCGGGGGGGGAACTGAAAAACTGTTTTTT
v_gene: TRBV15; abundance: few; d_gene: .; j_gene: TRBJ2-3; CDR3aa: CATKTGTDTQYF; CDR3nt: TGTGCCACAAAGACAGGCACAGATACGCAGTATTTT
v_gene: TRBV7-2; abundance: few; d_gene: .; j_gene: TRBJ2-1; CDR3aa: CASSRVGPSNNEQFF; CDR3nt: TGTGCCAGCAGCCGGGTTGGGCCCTCTAACAATGAGCAGTTCTTC
v_gene: TRBV27; abundance: .; d_gene: .; j_gene: TRBJ2-1; CDR3aa: CASSREQEPAIYNEQFF; CDR3nt: TGTGCCAGCAGTCGGGAACAGGAGCCGGCGATATACAATGAGCAGTTCTTC
v_gene: TRBV19; abundance: .; d_gene: TRBD2; j_gene: TRBJ2-1; CDR3aa: CASSVRGKIDEQFF; CDR3nt: TGTGCCAGTAGCGTGCGGGGGAAGATTGATGAGCAGTTCTTC
v_gene: TRBV5-1; abundance: .; d_gene: TRBD1; j_gene: TRBJ1-5; CDR3aa: CASSPSTGAQPQHF; CDR3nt: TGCGCCAGCAGCCCCTCGACAGGGGCCCAGCCCCAGCATTTT
v_gene: TRBV11-2; abundance: few; d_gene: .; j_gene: TRBJ2-5; CDR3aa: CASELRAGEETQYF; CDR3nt: TGTGCCAGCGAGTTAAGGGCAGGGGAAGAGACCCAGTACTTC
v_gene: TRBV9; abundance: few; d_gene: .; j_gene: TRBJ2-1; CDR3aa: CASSVVGEQFF; CDR3nt: TGTGCCAGCAGCGTAGTGGGTGAGCAGTTCTTC
v_gene: TRBV18; abundance: .; d_gene: .; j_gene: TRBJ2-5; CDR3aa: CASSPVFSGRETQYF; CDR3nt: TGTGCCAGCTCACCAGTCTTTTCCGGGAGAGAGACCCAGTACTTC
v_gene: TRBV6-6; abundance: .; d_gene: TRBD1; j_gene: TRBJ2-3; CDR3aa: CASSPRGLGPTDTQYF; CDR3nt: TGTGCCAGCAGTCCCAGGGGGCTAGGACCCACAGATACGCAGTATTTT
v_gene: TRBV25-1; abundance: .; d_gene: .; j_gene: TRBJ1-1; CDR3aa: CASKETGTNTEAFF; CDR3nt: TGTGCCAGCAAAGAGACAGGAACGAACACTGAAGCTTTCTTT
v_gene: TRBV5-6; abundance: .; d_gene: .; j_gene: TRBJ2-5; CDR3aa: CASSLARLETQYF; CDR3nt: TGTGCCAGCAGCTTGGCGCGCCTAGAGACCCAGTACTTC
v_gene: TRBV7-2; abundance: .; d_gene: TRBD2; j_gene: TRBJ2-1; CDR3aa: CASRGLAGKYNEQFF; CDR3nt: TGTGCCAGCAGAGGACTAGCGGGAAAGTACAATGAGCAGTTCTTC
v_gene: TRBV30; abundance: few; d_gene: TRBD2; j_gene: TRBJ2-6; CDR3aa: CASGRERTFSGANVLTF; CDR3nt: TGTGCCTCCGGGAGGGAGAGGACTTTCTCTGGGGCCAACGTCCTGACTTTC
v_gene: TRBV5-4; abundance: .; d_gene: .; j_gene: TRBJ1-4; CDR3aa: CASSPRTGNEKLFF; CDR3nt: TGTGCCAGCAGCCCGCGGACCGGGAATGAAAAACTGTTTTTT
v_gene: TRBV6-5; abundance: .; d_gene: .; j_gene: TRBJ1-3; CDR3aa: CASSRTAGNTIYF; CDR3nt: TGTGCCAGCAGCAGGACGGCCGGAAACACCATATATTTT
v_gene: TRBV27; abundance: .; d_gene: TRBD2; j_gene: TRBJ2-5; CDR3aa: CASSLRASGGGKTQYF; CDR3nt: TGTGCCAGCAGTTTACGGGCTAGCGGGGGAGGGAAGACCCAGTACTTC
v_gene: TRBV10-3; abundance: few; d_gene: .; j_gene: TRBJ1-1; CDR3aa: CAILPGVGLANTEAFF; CDR3nt: TGTGCCATCTTACCCGGTGTAGGGCTAGCGAACACTGAAGCTTTCTTT
v_gene: TRBV5-6; abundance: .; d_gene: .; j_gene: TRBJ2-1; CDR3aa: CASSATSSGYNEQFF; CDR3nt: TGTGCCAGCAGCGCTACTAGCTCCGGGTACAATGAGCAGTTCTTC
v_gene: TRBV4-1; abundance: .; d_gene: TRBD2; j_gene: TRBJ2-1; CDR3aa: CASSRTGGPGDEQFF; CDR3nt: TGCGCCAGCAGCCGGACGGGAGGGCCGGGGGATGAGCAGTTCTTC
v_gene: TRBV7-2; abundance: few; d_gene: .; j_gene: TRBJ2-5; CDR3aa: CASSRNQETQYF; CDR3nt: TGTGCCAGCAGCCGGAACCAAGAGACCCAGTACTTC
v_gene: TRBV30; abundance: few; d_gene: TRBD1; j_gene: TRBJ1-2; CDR3aa: CAGGAGGYYGYTF; CDR3nt: TGTGCCGGAGGGGCAGGGGGCTACTATGGCTACACCTTC
v_gene: TRBV20-1; abundance: few; d_gene: .; j_gene: TRBJ2-1; CDR3aa: CSARREEQFF; CDR3nt: TGCAGTGCTAGAAGGGAGGAGCAGTTCTTC
v_gene: TRBV6-5; abundance: few; d_gene: .; j_gene: TRBJ2-4; CDR3aa: CASSYSTRIAKNIQYF; CDR3nt: TGTGCCAGCAGTTACTCGACGAGGATAGCCAAAAACATTCAGTACTTC
v_gene: TRBV11-3; abundance: .; d_gene: TRBD2; j_gene: TRBJ2-1; CDR3aa: CASGGSHSYNEQFF; CDR3nt: TGTGCCAGCGGCGGGAGTCATTCCTACAATGAGCAGTTCTTC
v_gene: TRBV7-2; abundance: .; d_gene: .; j_gene: TRBJ1-2; CDR3aa: CASTKGGRLGSYTF; CDR3nt: TGTGCCAGCACCAAAGGGGGGCGCCTCGGGAGCTACACCTTC
v_gene: TRBV5-4; abundance: few; d_gene: .; j_gene: TRBJ2-1; CDR3aa: CASSRNHNEQFF; CDR3nt: TGTGCCAGCAGCCGAAACCACAATGAGCAGTTCTTC
v_gene: TRBV18; abundance: few; d_gene: .; j_gene: TRBJ2-6; CDR3aa: CASSPLKGTGANVLTF; CDR3nt: TGTGCCAGCTCACCATTAAAGGGAACTGGGGCCAACGTCCTGACTTTC
v_gene: TRBV18; abundance: .; d_gene: .; j_gene: TRBJ2-3; CDR3aa: CASSQGVGTDTQYF; CDR3nt: TGTGCCAGCTCACAAGGGGTCGGCACAGATACGCAGTATTTT
v_gene: TRBV7-6; abundance: .; d_gene: .; j_gene: TRBJ2-4; CDR3aa: CASSPRTAKNIQYF; CDR3nt: TGTGCCAGCAGCCCCCGAACAGCCAAAAACATTCAGTACTTC
v_gene: TRBV18; abundance: .; d_gene: .; j_gene: TRBJ2-1; CDR3aa: CASSPLRSDNEQFF; CDR3nt: TGTGCCAGCTCACCACTAAGATCAGACAATGAGCAGTTCTTC
v_gene: TRBV4-1; abundance: once; d_gene: .; j_gene: TRBJ1-6; CDR3aa: CASSQATRGSPLHF; CDR3nt: TGCGCCAGCAGCCAGGCCACACGGGGTTCACCCCTCCACTTT
v_gene: TRBV9; abundance: .; d_gene: .; j_gene: TRBJ2-3; CDR3aa: CASSPRDSYTDTQYF; CDR3nt: TGTGCCAGCAGCCCCCGGGACTCTTACACAGATACGCAGTATTTT
v_gene: TRBV10-3; abundance: many; d_gene: .; j_gene: TRBJ2-5; CDR3aa: CAISEGIETQYF; CDR3nt: TGTGCCATCAGTGAGGGGATAGAGACCCAGTACTTC
v_gene: TRBV9; abundance: few; d_gene: .; j_gene: TRBJ2-1; CDR3aa: CASSVDPTGEQFF; CDR3nt: TGTGCCAGCAGCGTAGATCCCACAGGGGAGCAGTTCTTC
v_gene: TRBV10-3; abundance: .; d_gene: TRBD1; j_gene: TRBJ1-4; CDR3aa: CAVRPGQGDEKLFF; CDR3nt: TGTGCCGTTCGTCCGGGACAGGGAGATGAAAAACTGTTTTTT
v_gene: TRBV5-4; abundance: few; d_gene: .; j_gene: TRBJ2-1; CDR3aa: CASSLVVGPRRPNEQFF; CDR3nt: TGTGCCAGCAGCTTGGTAGTGGGACCACGGAGGCCCAATGAGCAGTTCTTC
v_gene: TRBV6-5; abundance: .; d_gene: .; j_gene: TRBJ2-5; CDR3aa: CASSYSGPGTQYF; CDR3nt: TGTGCCAGCAGTTACTCGGGGCCGGGGACCCAGTACTTC
v_gene: TRBV20-1; abundance: .; d_gene: .; j_gene: TRBJ2-7; CDR3aa: CSARPSGVQYF; CDR3nt: TGCAGTGCTAGACCCTCCGGGGTACAGTACTTC